Each of the 20 T cell receptor beta chains below was sequenced from the same sample in a study of shared clonotypes between healthy human individuals. Profiling relied on immunoSEQ multiplex PCR, and the TCRdb table lists in-frame clones only, not all of them. The table lists over 400,000 clones, 95% to 96% of them singletons. Sequencing used naive CD4+ T cells sorted from blood. Documented subset: CD45RA+ positively selected. The origin of the receptors is a woman in her twenties or thirties in good health.

The chain recombines TRBV19 with TRBJ2-2; either TRBD1 or TRBD2 may fit D (6 bases each). The CDR3 is made up of 15 amino acids. The germline V gene encodes CDR1 LNHDA and CDR2 SQIVND (reference sequence). V lost 3 bases and J lost 4, with 12 bases in between. The CDR3 reads CASSITGAFTGELFF. CDR3 DNA: TGTGCCAGTAGTATTACGGGGGCGTTCACCGGGGAGCTGTTTTTT.

This sequence joins TRBV28 and TRBJ1-2, with D possibly being TRBD1 (6 bases). The germline V gene encodes CDR1 MDHEN and CDR2 SYDVKM. V lost 6 bases and J lost 7, with 21 bases in between. The CDR3 spans 15 residues. CDR3: CASRKSQGVVSGYTF. CDR3 DNA: TGTGCCAGCAGGAAGTCACAGGGTGTTGTTTCTGGCTACACCTTC.

Turning to this clone: One junction end disagrees with the germline gene, perhaps due to a read error. The V gene is TRBV2, the J gene TRBJ1-5, with 7 bases matching TRBD1. The CDR3 totals 13 residues. Germline loops: CDR1 SNHLY, CDR2 FYNNEI. The CDR3 loop is CASSRGDNRPQHF. The CDR3, as DNA: TGTGCCAGCAGCAGGGGGGATAATCGGCCCCAGCATTTT.

The chain employs TRBV6-5 and TRBJ1-4, with D perhaps TRBD1 (5 bases). CDR3 length: 14 residues. Trimming stripped 3 bases from V and 8 bases from J, with 13 bases between. Germline V gene sequence: CDR1 MNHEY, CDR2 SVGAGI. CDR3 protein: CASSYGSQAEKLFF. The CDR3 coding sequence is TGTGCCAGCAGTTATGGTTCACAGGCCGAAAAACTGTTTTTT.

This clone appeared once. The V call is TRBV10-3, the J call TRBJ2-7; D not certain. The CDR3 has 14 amino acids. In germline, CDR1 is ENHRY, CDR2 SYGVKD. Trimming cost V 2 bases and J 3 bases, with 11 bases left between them. CDR3 DNA: TGTGCCATCAGTGAGGTTGGGCAGCTCTACGAGCAGTACTTC. As protein: CAISEVGQLYEQYF.

The chain combines TRBV27 with TRBJ2-1; 8 bases agree with TRBD2. There are 16 residues in the CDR3. V shed 6 bases, J shed 4 bases, and the junction held 11 bases outside the gene matches. CDR1 is MNHEY and CDR2 is SMNVEV in the germline V gene (reference sequence). The CDR3 spells CASRSPVTSAYNEQFF. The CDR3 nucleotides read TGTGCCAGCAGATCCCCCGTGACTAGCGCATACAATGAGCAGTTCTTC.

The rearrangement links TRBV5-6 to TRBJ2-5, with D maybe TRBD1 (5 bases). Germline V lookup: CDR1 SGHDT, CDR2 YYEEEE. The V end was cut by 4 bases, the J end by 2 bases, with 15 bases between. The CDR3 covers 15 residues. The CDR3 sequence: CASSTDSLRQETQYF. Here the CDR3 DNA reads TGTGCCAGCAGCACCGACAGCCTCAGGCAAGAGACCCAGTACTTC. The variable domain in full, with the rest retrieved from reference TRBV5-6 and TRBJ2-5, is DAGVTQSPTHLIKTRGQQVTLRCSPKSGHDTVSWYQQALGQGPQFIFQYYEEEERQRGNFPDRFSGHQFPNYSSELNVNALLLGDSALYLCASSTDSLRQETQYFGPGTRLLVL.

This clone appeared a single time. This chain joins TRBV5-1 and TRBJ2-7, with TRBD1 identical over 9 bases. V trimming: 0 bases; J trimming: 5 bases; junction bases outside the gene matches: 6. The CDR3 length is 15 residues. The V gene's germline CDR1 is SGHRS and CDR2 YFSETQ. Here the CDR3 reads CASSLGDRAFHEQYF. In nucleotides, the CDR3 is TGCGCCAGCAGCTTGGGGGACAGGGCCTTCCACGAGCAGTACTTC. Together with reference TRBV5-1 and TRBJ2-7, the CDR3 gives the full variable domain: KAGVTQTPRYLIKTRGQQVTLSCSPISGHRSVSWYQQTPGQGLQFLFEYFSETQRNKGNFPGRFSGRQFSNSRSEMNVSTLELGDSALYLCASSLGDRAFHEQYFGPGTRLTVT.

This rearrangement joins TRBV19 to TRBJ2-5; the D gene is possibly TRBD1 (6 bases). Trimming left V 3 bases short and J 5 bases short, with 16 bases between. Germline V gene sequence: CDR1 LNHDA, CDR2 SQIVND (reference sequence). The CDR3 consists of 15 residues. CDR3 sequence (DNA): TGTGCCAGTAGTATGAAAGGGACAAGCTGGGAGACCCAGTACTTC. It translates to CASSMKGTSWETQYF.

The gene calls are TRBV6-1 and TRBJ2-7; tentatively, D is TRBD2 (5 bases). The CDR3 totals 15 residues. Germline V lookup: CDR1 MNHNS, CDR2 SASEGT. Trimming pared 1 base from V and 2 bases from J, leaving 12 bases between. The CDR3 sequence: CASSEVGAVAYEQYF. The CDR3 DNA sequence: TGTGCCAGCAGTGAAGTTGGAGCGGTAGCCTACGAGCAGTACTTC.

CDR3 DNA sequence: TGCGCCAGCAGCTTGGCCGGGCTTAGGGCACCGAACACCGGGGAGCTGTTTTTT. It encodes CASSLAGLRAPNTGELFF. The chain combines TRBV5-1 with TRBJ2-2; D uncertain. The ends were cut back, 0 bases at V and 0 bases at J, with 15 bases in the middle. CDR3 length: 18 residues. Germline assignment: CDR1 SGHRS and CDR2 YFSETQ.

The chain is built from TRBV11-3 and TRBJ2-1; D gene unclear. CDR3 length: 11 amino acids. Trimming stripped 1 base from V and 9 bases from J, with 4 bases between. In germline, CDR1 is SGHNT, CDR2 YENEEA. Written as DNA, the CDR3 is TGTGCCAGCAGCTTAGGATCTGAGCAGTTCTTC. It codes for CASSLGSEQFF.

This chain connects TRBV27 to TRBJ2-3; no definite D call. The V gene's germline CDR1 is MNHEY and CDR2 SMNVEV (reference sequence). The V end was cut by 2 bases, the J end by 0 bases, with 9 bases between. The length of the CDR3 is 15 residues. CDR3 loop: CASSLTPISTDTQYF. In nucleotides, the CDR3 is TGTGCCAGCAGTTTAACCCCCATTAGCACAGATACGCAGTATTTT.

Of note for this clone: This sample includes further DNA sequences coding for the same CDR3. The chain couples TRBV27 to TRBJ2-7; D ambiguous. In germline, CDR1 is MNHEY, CDR2 SMNVEV (reference sequence). V was pared by 6 bases and J by 3 bases, with 6 bases between. This CDR3 comprises 11 residues. For the CDR3, the DNA is TGTGCCAGCAGCTCTTACTACGAGCAGTACTTC. This translates into CASSSYYEQYF.

V gene TRBV4-1 combines with J gene TRBJ1-3; D perhaps matches TRBD1 (6 bases). Trimming stripped 2 bases from V and 5 bases from J, with 13 bases between. Germline V gene sequence: CDR1 MGHRA, CDR2 YSYEKL. The CDR3 has 15 residues. CDR3 DNA: TGCGCCAGCAGCCAACGAGAGGGGGGTAGAAACACCATATATTTT. This codes for CASSQREGGRNTIYF.

The V and J genes are TRBV27 and TRBJ2-2; D remains unclear. The germline gives CDR1 MNHEY, CDR2 SMNVEV (reference sequence). CDR3 size: 16 residues. Trimming removed 1 base at V and 2 bases at J, with 11 bases between. The CDR3 DNA is TGTGCCAGCAGTTTATTCTTCCGGAAAAACACCGGGGAGCTGTTTTTT. It is translated as CASSLFFRKNTGELFF.

The chain has TRBV27 and TRBJ1-1; TRBD1 is a possible D gene (6 bases). CDR1 is MNHEY, CDR2 SMNVEV, per germline (reference sequence). The CDR3 loop spans 15 amino acids. V gave up 3 bases and J gave up 5 bases, with 16 bases separating them. CDR3 DNA sequence: TGTGCCAGCAGTTTGGCCAGGGGAAGGAGTACTGAAGCTTTCTTT. Its protein product is CASSLARGRSTEAFF.

In nucleotides, the CDR3 is TGTGCCAGCAGCTTTAGTCCGGGGAAGTGGGAGACCCAGTACTTC. Amino acids: CASSFSPGKWETQYF. The chain links TRBV7-6 to TRBJ2-5; tentative D call: TRBD2 (5 bases). V was trimmed by 3 bases and J by 5 bases, leaving 16 bases between them. Germline V gives CDR1 SGHVS, CDR2 FNYEAQ. CDR3 length equals 15 residues.

This clone was observed a handful of times. This same CDR3 is encoded by further DNA sequences in the sample. The chain combines TRBV19 with TRBJ1-2, with no clear D. The V end lost 3 bases, the J end lost 3 bases, and 5 bases lay between the germline ends. CDR1 is LNHDA, CDR2 SQIVND, per germline (reference sequence). This CDR3 is 12 amino acids long. Here the CDR3 DNA reads TGTGCCAGTAGTATTCGTGACTATGGCTACACCTTC. It yields the protein CASSIRDYGYTF. Based on the CDR3 plus reference TRBV19 and TRBJ1-2, the full variable domain is DGGITQSPKYLFRKEGQNVTLSCEQNLNHDAMYWYRQDPGQGLRLIYYSQIVNDFQKGDIAEGYSVSREKKESFPLTVTSAQKNPTAFYLCASSIRDYGYTFGSGTRLTVV.

The chain joins TRBV11-1 to TRBJ2-7; D perhaps matches TRBD2 (6 bases). Between the trimmed V and J ends, which lost 6 bases and 0 bases, there was a span of 9 bases. Per the germline V gene, CDR1 is SGHAT and CDR2 is FQDESV (reference sequence). The CDR3 sequence is 13 residues long. The chain's CDR3 is CASRGGDSYEQYF. Written as DNA, the CDR3 is TGTGCCAGCAGGGGAGGTGACTCCTACGAGCAGTACTTC.